This T cell receptor beta chain comes out of a study of cytomegalovirus exposure and HLA in healthy donors. The donors were members of the validation cohort comprising approximately 110 subjects, separate from the approximately 630-subject first cohort. CDR1 WNHNN and CDR2 SYGVQD come from the germline V gene (reference sequence). V gave up 2 bases and J gave up 4 bases, with 11 bases separating them. The CDR3 covers 14 residues. Repertoires were generated with immunoSEQ multiplex PCR, while TCRdb's copy carries only in-frame clones and drops some. The data show approximately 80,000 clones, roughly 93% seen once. Worth noting for this clone: The antigen is undetermined.

The study's findings and limits: A list of approximately 160 TCR beta chains associated with cytomegalovirus was given.

This sequence joins TRBV10-1 and TRBJ1-1; D may be TRBD1 (6 bases). What was sequenced was PBMCs. The TCR originated in a young woman in good health and CMV-seronegative. CDR3 DNA: TGCGCCAGCAGTGAGGACCTGGACAGCACTGAAGCTTTCTTT. It translates to CASSEDLDSTEAFF.